These T cell receptor beta chains were read from a single sample in a study of blood T cell repertoires in COVID-19. Generated by immunoSEQ multiplex PCR, the TCRdb table keeps only in-frame clones and is missing some. The table has hundreds of thousands of clones, more than 80% seen once. The sequencing input was peripheral blood. These TCRs come from a woman aged 25 to 39 with active or convalescent COVID-19. CDR3s include the opening cysteine and the closing phenylalanine or tryptophan. The D gene is left open where the match is weak. Clone size is stated in some rows and not others, as once, few, many or a class when expanded.

D gene	V gene	J gene	clone size	CDR3 DNA	CDR3 protein
-	TRBV6-5	TRBJ1-6	-	TGTGCCAGCCGAACAGGCTCCTATAATTCACCCCTCCACTTT	CASRTGSYNSPLHF
TRBD1	TRBV2	TRBJ2-1	once	TGTGCCAGCAGTGGCCTCGGACAGGGGGCTGGAAATGAGCAGTTCTTC	CASSGLGQGAGNEQFF
-	TRBV25-1	TRBJ1-6	-	TGTGCCAGCAGTGGGGTCGGGGGTCCCTCCTATAATTCACCCCTCCACTTT	CASSGVGGPSYNSPLHF
TRBD1	TRBV7-8	TRBJ2-7	few	TGTGCCAGCAGCTTCGACAGGGTGGCCTACGAGCAGTACTTC	CASSFDRVAYEQYF
TRBD1	TRBV9	TRBJ1-2	once	TGTGCCAGCAGCGCCACGAGAGGGACAGGCCTCTATGGCTACACCTTC	CASSATRGTGLYGYTF
-	TRBV5-6	TRBJ2-7	few	TGTGCCAGCAGCTTGGCACAGACCTACGAGCAGTACTTC	CASSLAQTYEQYF
-	TRBV19	TRBJ2-1	-	TGTGCCAGTAGTGGCCCGGGACTTTTAAATGAGCAGTTCTTC	CASSGPGLLNEQFF
TRBD1	TRBV5-4	TRBJ1-2	-	TGTGCCAGCAGCACCCGACAGGGGAACTATGGCTACACCTTC	CASSTRQGNYGYTF
-	TRBV10-3	TRBJ2-7	-	TGTGCCATCAGTGAGGACAGGTACGAGCAGTACTTC	CAISEDRYEQYF
-	TRBV29-1	TRBJ2-7	-	TGCAGCGTTGGGGGCACCTCCTACGAGCAGTACTTC	CSVGGTSYEQYF
-	TRBV6-1	TRBJ1-2	once	TGTGCCAGCAGTGAAGCGTCGGGGGGTATGGGTGGCTACACCTTC	CASSEASGGMGGYTF
-	TRBV3-1/TRBV3-2	TRBJ1-6	-	TGTGCCAGCAGCCAAGGAGGTGGCCAACTTTCACCCCTCCACTTT	CASSQGGGQLSPLHF
TRBD1	TRBV7-9	TRBJ1-2	-	TGTGCCAGCAGCCGAATGACAGGGGGTAATGTAGGCTACACCTTC	CASSRMTGGNVGYTF
TRBD1	TRBV28	TRBJ1-6	few	TGTGCCAGCAGTGGTTCACAGGGGAATAATTCACCCCTCCACTTT	CASSGSQGNNSPLHF
TRBD1	TRBV7-9	TRBJ1-5	few	TGTGCCAGCAGCTTGGTTTCGGCGACAGGGGTCAGCAATCAGCCCCAGCATTTT	CASSLVSATGVSNQPQHF